The rows below give T cell receptor beta chains drawn from one sample of a study of blood T cells in healthy people across ages. TCRdb itself ran the 5' RACE reads through MiXCR, one entry per CDR3 protein. The table has around 2 million distinct CDR3 sequences, more than 35% seen once. Sequencing input: blood. The receptors were sampled from a human donor in good health. Each CDR3 is given with its conserved first and last residue. The D gene is left open where the match is weak. A row's size may be missing; if present it is once, few, many or a size class.

cdr3_length: 16
d_call: TRBD1
v_call: TRBV11-3
j_call: TRBJ2-3
clone_size: NA
cdr3_aa: CASSHPRTGGWDTQYF
cdr3_nt: TGTGCCAGCAGCCACCCAAGAACAGGGGGATGGGATACGCAGTATTTT

cdr3_length: 14
d_call: NA
v_call: TRBV7-2
j_call: TRBJ1-4
clone_size: few
cdr3_aa: CASSPMGANEKLFF
cdr3_nt: TGTGCCAGCAGCCCGATGGGGGCTAATGAAAAACTGTTTTTT

cdr3_length: 14
d_call: NA
v_call: TRBV18
j_call: TRBJ1-2
clone_size: few
cdr3_aa: CASSPGRLDHGYTF
cdr3_nt: TGTGCCAGCTCACCCGGCAGATTGGACCATGGCTACACCTTC

cdr3_length: 16
d_call: TRBD2
v_call: TRBV28
j_call: TRBJ2-7
clone_size: few
cdr3_aa: CASSLASGGFLYEQYF
cdr3_nt: TGTGCCAGCAGTTTAGCTAGCGGGGGTTTTCTCTACGAGCAGTACTTC

cdr3_length: 14
d_call: TRBD1
v_call: TRBV6-2/TRBV6-3
j_call: TRBJ2-5
clone_size: NA
cdr3_aa: CASSELRGLETQYF
cdr3_nt: TGTGCCAGCAGTGAGCTCAGGGGGCTGGAGACCCAGTACTTC

cdr3_length: 16
d_call: NA
v_call: TRBV20-1
j_call: TRBJ1-3
clone_size: NA
cdr3_aa: CSAVTPRVLDGNTIYF
cdr3_nt: TGCAGTGCTGTCACACCCAGGGTCTTGGATGGAAACACCATATATTTT

cdr3_length: 14
d_call: TRBD2
v_call: TRBV5-1
j_call: TRBJ2-5
clone_size: NA
cdr3_aa: CASSQAGIQETQYF
cdr3_nt: TGCGCCAGCAGCCAAGCGGGGATCCAAGAGACCCAGTACTTC

cdr3_length: 13
d_call: NA
v_call: TRBV12-3/TRBV12-4
j_call: TRBJ1-2
clone_size: NA
cdr3_aa: CASSTHREDGYTF
cdr3_nt: TGTGCCAGCAGCACCCACAGGGAAGATGGCTACACCTTC

cdr3_length: 17
d_call: NA
v_call: TRBV3-1
j_call: TRBJ1-5
clone_size: NA
cdr3_aa: CASSQDRTRDRHQPQHF
cdr3_nt: TGTGCCAGCAGCCAAGATAGGACCCGGGATAGGCATCAGCCCCAGCATTTT

cdr3_length: 13
d_call: NA
v_call: TRBV6-5
j_call: TRBJ1-2
clone_size: many
cdr3_aa: CASRAVGHYGYTF
cdr3_nt: TGTGCCAGCAGGGCTGTGGGCCACTATGGCTACACCTTC

cdr3_length: 16
d_call: NA
v_call: TRBV7-2
j_call: TRBJ1-2
clone_size: few
cdr3_aa: CASSLGGWGSSYGYTF
cdr3_nt: TGTGCCAGCAGCTTAGGAGGTTGGGGCAGCTCCTATGGCTACACCTTC

cdr3_length: 14
d_call: TRBD2
v_call: TRBV7-2
j_call: TRBJ2-5
clone_size: NA
cdr3_aa: CASSLGSSSGGSYF
cdr3_nt: TGTGCCAGCAGCTTAGGCAGCTCTAGCGGGGGGTCGTACTTC

cdr3_length: 13
d_call: NA
v_call: TRBV5-1
j_call: TRBJ2-5
clone_size: NA
cdr3_aa: CASSPGPHETQYF
cdr3_nt: TGCGCCAGCAGCCCGGGACCTCATGAGACCCAGTACTTC

cdr3_length: 14
d_call: NA
v_call: TRBV6-2/TRBV6-3
j_call: TRBJ2-5
clone_size: many
cdr3_aa: CASSYYNRNETQYF
cdr3_nt: TGTGCCAGCAGTTACTATAACAGGAATGAGACCCAGTACTTC

cdr3_length: 15
d_call: TRBD1
v_call: TRBV7-9
j_call: TRBJ2-1
clone_size: few
cdr3_aa: CASSISGTGGNEQFF
cdr3_nt: TGTGCCAGCAGCATCTCCGGGACAGGGGGCAATGAGCAGTTCTTC

cdr3_length: 15
d_call: NA
v_call: TRBV7-2
j_call: TRBJ1-1
clone_size: NA
cdr3_aa: CASSLGGAPNTEAFF
cdr3_nt: TGTGCCAGCAGCTTAGGGGGGGCCCCGAACACTGAAGCTTTCTTT

cdr3_length: 14
d_call: NA
v_call: TRBV7-2
j_call: TRBJ1-2
clone_size: NA
cdr3_aa: CASSHPNRFYGYTF
cdr3_nt: TGTGCCAGCAGTCACCCAAACAGGTTCTATGGCTACACCTTC

cdr3_length: 16
d_call: TRBD1
v_call: TRBV12-3/TRBV12-4
j_call: TRBJ2-1
clone_size: NA
cdr3_aa: CASNPGQGAQGNEQFF
cdr3_nt: TGTGCCAGCAATCCCGGACAGGGGGCGCAAGGCAATGAGCAGTTCTTC

cdr3_length: 18
d_call: TRBD2
v_call: TRBV28
j_call: TRBJ2-7
clone_size: NA
cdr3_aa: CASSPRLAGGGPIYEQYF
cdr3_nt: TGTGCCAGCAGCCCCCGACTAGCGGGGGGTGGGCCCATCTACGAGCAGTACTTC

cdr3_length: 13
d_call: TRBD1
v_call: TRBV6-6
j_call: TRBJ2-7
clone_size: NA
cdr3_aa: CAGSTGQGLEQYF
cdr3_nt: TGTGCCGGCAGCACGGGACAGGGCCTCGAGCAGTACTTC

cdr3_length: 13
d_call: NA
v_call: TRBV28
j_call: TRBJ2-7
clone_size: few
cdr3_aa: CAITGKAGYEQYF
cdr3_nt: TGTGCCATCACAGGGAAGGCGGGCTACGAGCAGTACTTC

cdr3_length: 13
d_call: NA
v_call: TRBV20-1
j_call: TRBJ2-3
clone_size: once
cdr3_aa: CSAQPDTADTQYF
cdr3_nt: TGCAGTGCCCAACCCGATACCGCAGATACGCAGTATTTT

cdr3_length: 12
d_call: NA
v_call: TRBV29-1
j_call: TRBJ2-5
clone_size: few
cdr3_aa: CSAIDRQETQYF
cdr3_nt: TGCAGCGCGATCGACCGCCAAGAGACCCAGTACTTC

cdr3_length: 14
d_call: NA
v_call: TRBV11-2
j_call: TRBJ1-2
clone_size: NA
cdr3_aa: CASSSPRGAYGYTF
cdr3_nt: TGTGCCAGCAGCTCCCCGAGGGGCGCCTATGGCTACACCTTC

cdr3_length: 16
d_call: NA
v_call: TRBV2
j_call: TRBJ2-3
clone_size: NA
cdr3_aa: CASSQGEGWSYDTQYF
cdr3_nt: TGTGCCAGCAGTCAGGGGGAGGGTTGGAGTTACGATACGCAGTATTTT

cdr3_length: 15
d_call: NA
v_call: TRBV7-2
j_call: TRBJ2-2
clone_size: few
cdr3_aa: CASSLSLASTGELFF
cdr3_nt: TGTGCCAGCAGCTTATCTCTTGCGAGCACCGGGGAGCTGTTTTTT

cdr3_length: 14
d_call: NA
v_call: TRBV12-3/TRBV12-4
j_call: TRBJ1-1
clone_size: NA
cdr3_aa: CASSLGLKNTEAFF
cdr3_nt: TGTGCCAGCAGTTTAGGACTGAAGAACACTGAAGCTTTCTTT

cdr3_length: 14
d_call: TRBD2
v_call: TRBV5-4
j_call: TRBJ2-5
clone_size: NA
cdr3_aa: CTSSLGGQGATQYF
cdr3_nt: TGTACCAGCAGCTTGGGAGGGCAGGGAGCGACCCAGTACTTC

cdr3_length: 15
d_call: TRBD2
v_call: TRBV9
j_call: TRBJ2-3
clone_size: NA
cdr3_aa: CASSVEGTSINTQYF
cdr3_nt: TGTGCCAGCAGCGTAGAGGGGACTAGCATCAATACGCAGTATTTT

cdr3_length: 16
d_call: NA
v_call: TRBV12-5
j_call: TRBJ2-1
clone_size: NA
cdr3_aa: CASGPPNSRVGGEQFF
cdr3_nt: TGTGCTAGTGGCCCCCCAAACAGCCGAGTAGGGGGTGAGCAGTTCTTC

cdr3_length: 11
d_call: NA
v_call: TRBV29-1
j_call: TRBJ1-2
clone_size: once
cdr3_aa: CSVDGACGYTF
cdr3_nt: TGCAGCGTGGACGGGGCCTGTGGCTACACCTTC

cdr3_length: 13
d_call: NA
v_call: TRBV7-2
j_call: TRBJ2-4
clone_size: once
cdr3_aa: CAGSLGGGNEQYF
cdr3_nt: TGTGCCGGCAGCTTAGGAGGGGGGAATGAGCAGTACTTC

cdr3_length: 15
d_call: NA
v_call: TRBV12-3/TRBV12-4
j_call: TRBJ1-2
clone_size: NA
cdr3_aa: CASSYSLQSNYGYTF
cdr3_nt: TGTGCCAGCAGCTATTCCTTACAGAGTAACTATGGCTACACCTTC

cdr3_length: 11
d_call: TRBD1
v_call: TRBV4-1
j_call: TRBJ1-1
clone_size: few
cdr3_aa: CASFRTGEAFF
cdr3_nt: TGCGCCAGCTTTAGGACAGGGGAAGCTTTCTTT

cdr3_length: 16
d_call: TRBD2
v_call: TRBV3-1
j_call: TRBJ2-1
clone_size: NA
cdr3_aa: CASSQGELAAYNEQFF
cdr3_nt: TGTGCCAGCAGCCAAGGGGAACTAGCGGCCTACAATGAGCAGTTCTTC

cdr3_length: 12
d_call: TRBD1
v_call: TRBV20-1
j_call: TRBJ2-7
clone_size: many
cdr3_aa: CSATDREYEQYF
cdr3_nt: TGCAGTGCCACTGACAGGGAATACGAGCAGTACTTC

cdr3_length: 10
d_call: NA
v_call: TRBV29-1
j_call: TRBJ2-1
clone_size: once
cdr3_aa: CSFLGNEQFF
cdr3_nt: TGCAGCTTTCTTGGCAATGAGCAGTTCTTC

cdr3_length: 13
d_call: NA
v_call: TRBV10-3
j_call: TRBJ1-4
clone_size: NA
cdr3_aa: CAISQGWNEKLFF
cdr3_nt: TGTGCCATCAGCCAGGGGTGGAATGAAAAACTGTTTTTT

cdr3_length: 15
d_call: NA
v_call: TRBV27
j_call: TRBJ2-5
clone_size: few
cdr3_aa: CASSRGPWGQETQYF
cdr3_nt: TGTGCCAGCAGTAGGGGCCCCTGGGGCCAAGAGACCCAGTACTTC

cdr3_length: 14
d_call: NA
v_call: TRBV7-2
j_call: TRBJ2-5
clone_size: few
cdr3_aa: CASSSAGAMETQYF
cdr3_nt: TGTGCCAGCAGTTCTGCCGGTGCTATGGAGACCCAGTACTTC

cdr3_length: 15
d_call: NA
v_call: TRBV7-6
j_call: TRBJ2-7
clone_size: NA
cdr3_aa: CASSFAGKGPREQYF
cdr3_nt: TGTGCCAGCAGCTTTGCGGGGAAGGGACCTAGGGAGCAGTACTTC

cdr3_length: 14
d_call: NA
v_call: TRBV28
j_call: TRBJ2-7
clone_size: NA
cdr3_aa: CASSLSGLLSKQYF
cdr3_nt: TGTGCCAGCAGTTTATCGGGACTCCTATCCAAGCAGTACTTC

cdr3_length: 13
d_call: NA
v_call: TRBV12-3/TRBV12-4
j_call: TRBJ2-7
clone_size: few
cdr3_aa: CASTLGLSYEQYF
cdr3_nt: TGTGCCAGCACCCTAGGGCTCTCCTACGAGCAGTACTTC

cdr3_length: 14
d_call: NA
v_call: TRBV3-1
j_call: TRBJ1-1
clone_size: NA
cdr3_aa: CASSRVTAGTEAFF
cdr3_nt: TGTGCCAGCAGCCGGGTTACGGCAGGGACTGAAGCTTTCTTT

cdr3_length: 19
d_call: TRBD1
v_call: TRBV4-3
j_call: TRBJ2-7
clone_size: few
cdr3_aa: CASSPRAGATSGGFYEQYF
cdr3_nt: TGCGCCAGCAGCCCGAGGGCAGGAGCTACATCAGGGGGCTTCTACGAGCAGTACTTC

cdr3_length: 14
d_call: NA
v_call: TRBV7-2
j_call: TRBJ2-3
clone_size: few
cdr3_aa: CASTVDGSTDTQYF
cdr3_nt: TGTGCCAGCACCGTAGACGGTAGCACAGATACGCAGTATTTT

cdr3_length: 16
d_call: TRBD1
v_call: TRBV4-3
j_call: TRBJ1-2
clone_size: few
cdr3_aa: CASSQDSGTGYYGYTF
cdr3_nt: TGCGCCAGCAGCCAAGACTCTGGGACAGGGTACTATGGCTACACCTTC

cdr3_length: 18
d_call: NA
v_call: TRBV5-1
j_call: TRBJ2-6
clone_size: few
cdr3_aa: CASSLDGGLLSGANVLTF
cdr3_nt: TGCGCCAGCAGCTTGGACGGGGGATTGCTCTCTGGGGCCAACGTCCTGACTTTC

cdr3_length: 13
d_call: NA
v_call: TRBV19
j_call: TRBJ2-7
clone_size: few
cdr3_aa: CASSTRGGNEQYF
cdr3_nt: TGTGCCAGTAGCACCAGAGGAGGGAACGAGCAGTACTTC

cdr3_length: 14
d_call: TRBD1
v_call: TRBV12-3/TRBV12-4
j_call: TRBJ1-5
clone_size: once
cdr3_aa: CASRGAGGIQPQHF
cdr3_nt: TGTGCCAGCAGAGGTGCAGGGGGCATTCAGCCCCAGCATTTT

cdr3_length: 21
d_call: NA
v_call: TRBV11-2
j_call: TRBJ1-5
clone_size: few
cdr3_aa: CASSPGDYPAGKEWGNQPQHF
cdr3_nt: TGTGCCAGCAGCCCAGGGGATTATCCGGCAGGTAAAGAATGGGGCAATCAGCCCCAGCATTTT

cdr3_length: 15
d_call: NA
v_call: TRBV7-2
j_call: TRBJ2-1
clone_size: NA
cdr3_aa: CASSLAVGLRNEQFF
cdr3_nt: TGTGCCAGCAGCTTAGCCGTCGGCCTACGCAATGAGCAGTTCTTC

cdr3_length: 14
d_call: NA
v_call: TRBV4-3
j_call: TRBJ2-3
clone_size: once
cdr3_aa: CASSQEGVEDTQYF
cdr3_nt: TGCGCCAGCAGCCAAGAAGGGGTCGAAGATACGCAGTATTTT

cdr3_length: 16
d_call: NA
v_call: TRBV7-2
j_call: TRBJ1-5
clone_size: many
cdr3_aa: CASSKGTPRGGQPQHF
cdr3_nt: TGTGCCAGCAGCAAAGGGACACCTAGGGGCGGACAGCCCCAGCATTTT

cdr3_length: 12
d_call: NA
v_call: TRBV29-1
j_call: TRBJ2-3
clone_size: NA
cdr3_aa: CSLEGGTDTQYF
cdr3_nt: TGTAGCCTGGAGGGGGGCACAGATACGCAGTATTTT

cdr3_length: 17
d_call: NA
v_call: TRBV21-1
j_call: TRBJ2-5
clone_size: NA
cdr3_aa: CASSKALRVTTPETQYF
cdr3_nt: TGTGCCAGCAGCAAAGCGCTCCGGGTAACTACCCCAGAGACCCAGTACTTC

cdr3_length: 15
d_call: NA
v_call: TRBV7-2
j_call: TRBJ2-1
clone_size: many
cdr3_aa: CASSLGAESYNEQFF
cdr3_nt: TGTGCCAGCAGCTTAGGAGCGGAGTCCTACAATGAGCAGTTCTTC

cdr3_length: 14
d_call: TRBD1
v_call: TRBV20-1
j_call: TRBJ1-2
clone_size: few
cdr3_aa: CSARFGGTGDGYTF
cdr3_nt: TGCAGTGCTAGGTTCGGCGGGACAGGGGATGGCTACACCTTC